Shown below are 27 T cell receptor beta chains from a single sample sequenced in a study of blood T cells in healthy people across ages. Together with a sample-barcoded 5' primer, a J-beta primer mix was included in a second PCR lasting roughly 6 to 12 cycles. MiXCR, applied by TCRdb to the 5' RACE reads, yields one record per CDR3 protein. The table includes 650,000 to 1,000,000 distinct CDR3 sequences, 35% to 40% detected once. The sample consisted of blood. The receptors were gathered from a man between 18 and 29 years old in good health.

In its sample, this clonotype was seen a few times. The J gene is TRBJ1-4, the V gene TRBV4-3; 7 bases map to TRBD1. There are 16 residues in the CDR3. Germline V gene lookup returns CDR1 LGHNA and CDR2 YSLEER. Losses at the gene ends were 0 bases for V and 4 bases for J; bases not matched to a gene: 5. The CDR3 loop is CASSQEGGQVNEKLFF. The CDR3 coding sequence is TGCGCCAGCAGCCAAGAAGGCGGACAGGTTAATGAAAAACTGTTTTTT.

This clonotype was detected ten times or more. The rearrangement joins TRBV4-1 to TRBJ2-1; 12 nucleotides match TRBD2. CDR1 is MGHRA, CDR2 YSYEKL, per germline. The CDR3 runs to 17 residues. After removal of 0 bases from V and 7 bases from J, the junction contained 7 bases not matched to a gene. The CDR3 region is CASSQDWLAGGWNEQFF. The CDR3 DNA reads as TGCGCCAGCAGCCAAGATTGGCTAGCGGGGGGGTGGAATGAGCAGTTCTTC.

As concerns this clonotype: Possible read error: a much larger clone is one base away. The chain links TRBV20-1 to TRBJ1-6; D uncertain. The length of the CDR3 is 13 residues. Germline V gives CDR1 DFQATT, CDR2 SNEGSKA (reference sequence). V lost 7 bases and J lost 7, with 14 bases in between. CDR3 bases: TGCAGTGTTACCACAACGAAAAATTCACCCCTCCACTTT. Translating gives CSVTTTKNSPLHF.

This clonotype appeared a few times. The chain links TRBV6-2 or TRBV6-3 to TRBJ1-2; 7 nucleotides line up with TRBD1. Trimming cost V 8 bases and J 1 base; bases outside gene matches: 7. Germline V gene data show CDR1 as MNHEY and CDR2 as SVGEGT. The CDR3 has 14 amino acids. The CDR3 is CASEDREINYGYTF. The CDR3, as DNA: TGTGCCAGCGAAGACAGGGAGATTAACTATGGCTACACCTTC.

To note about this clonotype: A read error may produce the germline difference seen at one junction end. This chain links TRBV4-1 with TRBJ2-1; unclear D gene. In germline, CDR1 is MGHRA, CDR2 YSYEKL. The CDR3 is 15 amino acids. CDR3 loop: CASSQGWGSYNERFF. DNA of the CDR3: TGCGCCAGCAGCCAAGGCTGGGGTTCCTACAATGAGCGGTTCTTC.

This sequence joins TRBV6-6 and TRBJ2-1; possibly TRBD1 for D (6 bases). The V end was cut by 2 bases, the J end by 0 bases, with 14 bases between. CDR3 length equals 17 residues. Germline CDR1 reads MNHNY; CDR2 reads SVGAGI (reference sequence). The CDR3 DNA follows: TGTGCCAGCAGTTACCCCAGGACAGTTAGCTCCTACAATGAGCAGTTCTTC. It codes for CASSYPRTVSSYNEQFF.

This clonotype was observed a few times. V and J are TRBV7-2 and TRBJ2-3, with D unclear. The CDR3 covers 13 residues. Germline-derived CDR1 and CDR2 are SGHTA and FQGNSA. The V and J ends lost 2 bases and 4 bases respectively, with 7 bases between them. CDR3 DNA: TGTGCCAGCAGCTTAAACCCTGCAGATACGCAGTATTTT. Translated, it gives CASSLNPADTQYF.

This clonotype was picked up a small number of times. This rearrangement joins TRBV6-2 or TRBV6-3 to TRBJ1-5; D possibly corresponds to TRBD1 (5 bases). The CDR3 is 15 amino acids. Trimming removed 4 bases from V and 2 bases from J, with 12 bases in between. Germline assignment: CDR1 MNHEY and CDR2 SVGEGT. The DNA for the CDR3 is TGTGCCAGCAGTTTCACGGGGCTCGGCAATCAGCCCCAGCATTTT. Protein: CASSFTGLGNQPQHF.

This clonotype has only a few counts. The CDR3 protein is CASSYLDSQISGELFF. In DNA, the CDR3 is TGTGCCAGCAGTTACTTGGACAGTCAAATTTCCGGGGAGCTGTTTTTT. V gene TRBV6-5 combines with J gene TRBJ2-2; TRBD1 is a possible D gene (6 bases). Germline CDR1 and CDR2: MNHEY and SVGAGI. CDR3 length equals 16 residues. Trimming cost V 1 base and J 6 bases, with 15 bases left between them.

The genes are TRBV2 and TRBJ2-2, with D perhaps TRBD1 or TRBD2 (6 bases each). Germline lookup yields CDR1 SNHLY and CDR2 FYNNEI. This CDR3 comprises 14 residues. V lost 4 bases, J lost 6 bases, and 12 bases lay in between. The CDR3 sequence is CASSARGGSGELFF. CDR3 nucleotides: TGTGCCAGCAGTGCCCGAGGGGGGTCCGGGGAGCTGTTTTTT.

The table lists this clonotype with many counts. The CDR3 spells CASSPLATIHEQYF. The CDR3, as DNA: TGTGCCAGCAGCCCTCTCGCGACAATCCACGAGCAGTACTTC. The chain uses TRBV4-2 and TRBJ2-7; D ambiguous. The CDR3 spans 14 residues. Germline V CDR1 and CDR2: LGHNA, YNFKEQ. Trimming left V 4 bases short and J 5 bases short, with 15 bases between.

The rearrangement joins TRBV6-6 to TRBJ2-7; D is unclear. The CDR3 is made up of 13 amino acids. Trimming shortened V by 2 bases and J by 3 bases, and 8 bases separated the two germline ends. The germline V gene encodes CDR1 MNHNY and CDR2 SVGAGI (reference sequence). The CDR3 nucleotides read TGTGCCAGCAGTTACATCAGATACTACGAGCAGTACTTC. This translates into CASSYIRYYEQYF.

The V call is TRBV30, the J call TRBJ2-5; TRBD1 matches at 9 bases. The DNA end lines up better with TRBJ2-7; the J call may be wrong. CDR3 size: 13 residues. Germline V gene lookup returns CDR1 GTSNPN and CDR2 SVGIG (reference sequence). DNA of the CDR3: TGTGCCTGGAGTGGGACAGGGGACTACGAGCAGTACTTC. It encodes CAWSGTGDYEQYF.

In this sample, this clonotype turned up a few times. This chain uses TRBV20-1 with TRBJ2-4; TRBD1 matches 7 bases. V dropped 2 bases and J dropped 6; count of bases not matched to a gene: 10. The CDR3 contains 15 residues. CDR1 is DFQATT, CDR2 SNEGSKA, per germline (reference sequence). This CDR3 is CSARPGTAGGNIQYF. As DNA, the CDR3 is TGCAGTGCTAGACCGGGGACAGCCGGTGGAAACATTCAGTACTTC.

In DNA form, the CDR3 reads TGTGCCAGCAGTTACAGGACAGGGCGGGACATTCAGTTCTTC. It is translated as CASSYRTGRDIQFF. The chain is built from TRBV6-2 or TRBV6-3 and TRBJ2-1; the match to TRBD1 covers 8 bases. V lost 2 bases, J lost 13 bases, and 10 bases stayed unmatched. CDR3 length: 14 residues. CDR1 MNHEY and CDR2 SVGEGT come from the germline V gene.

This chain uses TRBV20-1 with TRBJ2-2, with 16 bases lining up with TRBD2. V lost 3 bases and J lost 6; bases outside the gene matches: 7. There are 17 residues in the CDR3. Germline V gives CDR1 DFQATT, CDR2 SNEGSKA (reference sequence). CDR3 protein: CSARDTGTSGGAGELFF. The CDR3 region has the DNA TGCAGTGCTAGGGATACCGGGACTAGCGGGGGGGCCGGGGAGCTGTTTTTT.

There are many counts of this clonotype. The chain employs TRBV7-2 and TRBJ1-2; maybe TRBD1 (5 bases). V was trimmed by 7 bases and J by 6 bases, leaving 15 bases between them. This CDR3 is 13 amino acids long. The germline V gene has CDR1 SGHTA and CDR2 FQGNSA. The CDR3 region is CASTRTARDGYTF. In DNA, the CDR3 is TGTGCCAGCACCCGGACCGCCAGGGATGGCTACACCTTC.

A word on this clonotype: Germline is not matched at one junction end, which may reflect a read error. This chain links TRBV27 with TRBJ1-5; D is perhaps TRBD1 (6 bases). From germline, CDR1 is MNHEY and CDR2 SMNVEV (reference sequence). The CDR3 consists of 17 residues. The CDR3 DNA is TGTGCCAGCAGTAACCGCGGGGACATTGGAAGCAATCCGCCCCAGCATTTT. Amino acid sequence: CASSNRGDIGSNPPQHF.

The J gene is TRBJ1-3, the V gene TRBV9; D ambiguous. The germline V gene has CDR1 SGDLS and CDR2 YYNGEE. CDR3 length: 14 residues. V dropped 3 bases and J dropped 4 bases, with 11 bases sitting between them. This CDR3 reads CASSASWVGNTIYF. The CDR3 coding sequence is TGTGCCAGCAGCGCGAGCTGGGTCGGAAACACCATATATTTT.

Details on this clonotype: A junction end diverges from the germline sequence, so it may reflect a read error. This rearrangement joins TRBV5-1 to TRBJ2-7; TRBD1 might be the D (6 bases). CDR3 length equals 14 residues. Germline V CDR1 and CDR2: SGHRS, YFSETQ. CDR3 coding DNA: TGCGTCAGCAGCTTGGGCAGGGGTTCCTACGAGCAGTACTTC. It codes for CVSSLGRGSYEQYF.

V usage is TRBV9 and J usage is TRBJ1-6; D unresolved. Germline loops: CDR1 SGDLS, CDR2 YYNGEE. The CDR3 length is 14 residues. V lost 3 bases to trimming and J lost 8 bases, with 12 bases between them. In DNA form, the CDR3 reads TGTGCCAGCAGCGCACGATACGGGGATTCACCCCTCCACTTT. Translation: CASSARYGDSPLHF.

Regarding this clonotype: A clone one base away is much larger, so this may be a read error. The rearrangement links TRBV6-6 to TRBJ2-7, with D perhaps TRBD1 or TRBD2 (6 bases each). The V and J ends lost 0 bases and 7 bases respectively, with 19 bases between them. CDR3 length equals 16 residues. CDR1 MNHNY and CDR2 SVGAGI come from the germline V gene (reference sequence). The CDR3 DNA sequence: TGTGCCAGCAGTTACTCTGCCGGGGGCGCATACAATGAGCAGTACTTC. This gives the protein CASSYSAGGAYNEQYF.

The chain carries TRBV29-1 and TRBJ1-4, with no clear D. The CDR3 length is 13 residues. CDR1 and CDR2 (germline): SQVTM, ANQGSEA. The ends were cut back, 4 bases at V and 2 bases at J, with 8 bases in the middle. The CDR3 coding sequence is TGCAGCGTTGCCGTCGCCACTAATGAAAAACTGTTTTTT. This gives the protein CSVAVATNEKLFF.

The V call is TRBV5-1, the J call TRBJ2-4; D unresolved. Looked up from germline, CDR1 is SGHRS and CDR2 is YFSETQ. V lost 3 bases to trimming and J lost 0 bases, with 13 bases between them. The CDR3 totals 16 residues. CDR3 nucleotide sequence: TGCGCCAGCAGCTCTGGACGGCAACTAGCCAAAAACATTCAGTACTTC. This translates into CASSSGRQLAKNIQYF.

This clonotype was seen a handful of times. The genes are TRBV6-2 or TRBV6-3 and TRBJ2-2, with D hard to call. The CDR3 is 13 residues long. The V end lost 2 bases, the J end lost 6 bases, and 7 bases lay between the germline ends. Germline CDR1 is MNHEY and CDR2 is SVGEGT. CDR3 bases: TGTGCCAGCAGTTACGGTCGGTCCGGGGAGCTGTTTTTT. It yields the protein CASSYGRSGELFF.

The rearrangement links TRBV5-1 to TRBJ2-2; D might be TRBD1 (6 bases). CDR3 length equals 14 residues. The germline gives CDR1 SGHRS, CDR2 YFSETQ. Trimming removed 0 bases from V and 7 bases from J, with 10 bases in between. CDR3 region: CASSLAQGIGELFF. The CDR3 DNA follows: TGCGCCAGCAGCTTGGCCCAGGGGATCGGGGAGCTGTTTTTT.

This clonotype was seen a few times. This sequence joins TRBV4-1 and TRBJ2-7; D is undetermined. The CDR3 is made up of 17 amino acids. V lost 3 bases, J lost 0 bases, and 18 bases lay in between. From germline, CDR1 is MGHRA and CDR2 YSYEKL. The CDR3 DNA is TGCGCCAGCAGCCAGACAAATACAGCGCTGAGCTCCTACGAGCAGTACTTC. Protein sequence: CASSQTNTALSSYEQYF.